Detailed here is one T cell receptor (beta chain). The assay was immunoSEQ multiplex PCR, and TCRdb's table has in-frame clones only and misses some. The sample lists around 250,000 clones; more than 75% were seen once. This specimen comes from a study of blood T cell repertoires in COVID-19. The germline CDR1 and CDR2 sequences are SGDLS and YYNGEE. The CDR3 sequence is 14 residues long. V shed 0 bases and J 0 bases; nucleotides not matched to a gene: 0. The sequence derives from a woman aged 45 to 65 who had been exposed to COVID-19. The chain recombines TRBV9 with TRBJ2-7; the match to TRBD2 covers 7 bases. Sequenced input: PBMCs or T cells enriched from blood (not recorded which). The CDR3 sequence: CASSVGDYSYEQYF. The CDR3 DNA reads as TGTGCCAGCAGCGTAGGGGACTACTCCTACGAGCAGTACTTC.